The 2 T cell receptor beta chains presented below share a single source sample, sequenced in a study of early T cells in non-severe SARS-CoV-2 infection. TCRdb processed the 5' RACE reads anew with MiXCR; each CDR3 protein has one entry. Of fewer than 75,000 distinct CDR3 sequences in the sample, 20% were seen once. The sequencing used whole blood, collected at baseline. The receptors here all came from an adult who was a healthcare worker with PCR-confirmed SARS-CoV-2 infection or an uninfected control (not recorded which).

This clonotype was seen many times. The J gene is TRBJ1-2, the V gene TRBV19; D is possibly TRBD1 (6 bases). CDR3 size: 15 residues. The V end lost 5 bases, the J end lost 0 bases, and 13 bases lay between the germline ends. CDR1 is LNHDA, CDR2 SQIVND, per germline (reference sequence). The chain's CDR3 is CASSAGTSSNYGYTF. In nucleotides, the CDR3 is TGTGCCAGTAGTGCGGGGACATCTTCTAACTATGGCTACACCTTC.

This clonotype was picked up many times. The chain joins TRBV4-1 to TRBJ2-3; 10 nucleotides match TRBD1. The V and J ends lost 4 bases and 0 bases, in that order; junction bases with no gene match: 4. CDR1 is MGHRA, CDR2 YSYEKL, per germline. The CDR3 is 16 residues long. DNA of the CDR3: TGCGCCAGCAGCCCCCTGGACAGGGGGAGCACAGATACGCAGTATTTT. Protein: CASSPLDRGSTDTQYF.